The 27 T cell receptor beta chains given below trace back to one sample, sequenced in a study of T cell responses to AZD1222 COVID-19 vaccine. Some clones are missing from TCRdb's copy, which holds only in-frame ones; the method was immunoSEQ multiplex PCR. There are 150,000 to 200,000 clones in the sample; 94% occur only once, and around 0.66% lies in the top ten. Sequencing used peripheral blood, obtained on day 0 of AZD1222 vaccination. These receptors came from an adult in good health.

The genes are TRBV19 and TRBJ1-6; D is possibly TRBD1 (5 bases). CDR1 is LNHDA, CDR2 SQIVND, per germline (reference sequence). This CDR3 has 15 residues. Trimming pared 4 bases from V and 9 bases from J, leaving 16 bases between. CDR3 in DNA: TGTGCCAGTAGTACTCGACAGCGGCGGATTTCACCCCTCCACTTT. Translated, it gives CASSTRQRRISPLHF.

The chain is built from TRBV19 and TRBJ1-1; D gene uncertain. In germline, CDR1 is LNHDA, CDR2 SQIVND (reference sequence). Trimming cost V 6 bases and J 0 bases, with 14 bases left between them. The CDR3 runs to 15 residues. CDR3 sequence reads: CASRSFGVMNTEAFF. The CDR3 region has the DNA TGTGCCAGTAGATCCTTCGGGGTAATGAACACTGAAGCTTTCTTT.

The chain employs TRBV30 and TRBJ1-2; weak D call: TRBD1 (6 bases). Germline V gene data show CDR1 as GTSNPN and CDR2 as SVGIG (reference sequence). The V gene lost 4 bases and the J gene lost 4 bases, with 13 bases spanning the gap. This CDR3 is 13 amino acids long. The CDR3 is CAWKGHTVYGYTF. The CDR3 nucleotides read TGTGCCTGGAAGGGACACACGGTCTATGGCTACACCTTC.

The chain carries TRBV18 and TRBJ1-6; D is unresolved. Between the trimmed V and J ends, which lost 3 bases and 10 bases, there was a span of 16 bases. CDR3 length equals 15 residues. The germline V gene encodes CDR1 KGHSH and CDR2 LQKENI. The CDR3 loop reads CASSPDGPNHSPLHF. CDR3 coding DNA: TGTGCCAGCTCACCGGACGGACCCAACCACTCACCCCTCCACTTT. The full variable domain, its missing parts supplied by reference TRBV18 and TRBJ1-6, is NAGVMQNPRHLVRRRGQEARLRCSPMKGHSHVYWYRQLPEEGLKFMVYLQKENIIDESGMPKERFSAEFPKEGPSILRIQQVVRGDSAAYFCASSPDGPNHSPLHFGNGTRLTVT.

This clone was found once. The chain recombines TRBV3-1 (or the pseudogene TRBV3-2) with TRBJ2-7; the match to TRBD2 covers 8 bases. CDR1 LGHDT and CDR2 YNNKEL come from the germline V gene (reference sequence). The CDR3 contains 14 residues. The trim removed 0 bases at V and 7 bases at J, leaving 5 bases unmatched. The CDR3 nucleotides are TGTGCCAGCAGCCAAGAGACGGCGGGAGGAGAGCAGTACTTC. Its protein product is CASSQETAGGEQYF.

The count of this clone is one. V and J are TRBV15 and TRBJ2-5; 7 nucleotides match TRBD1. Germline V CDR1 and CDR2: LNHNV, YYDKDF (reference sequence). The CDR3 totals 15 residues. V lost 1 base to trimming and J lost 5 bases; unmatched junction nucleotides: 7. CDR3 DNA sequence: TGTGCCACCAGCAGAGGGTTGACAGGGACCGAGACCCAGTACTTC. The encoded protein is CATSRGLTGTETQYF.

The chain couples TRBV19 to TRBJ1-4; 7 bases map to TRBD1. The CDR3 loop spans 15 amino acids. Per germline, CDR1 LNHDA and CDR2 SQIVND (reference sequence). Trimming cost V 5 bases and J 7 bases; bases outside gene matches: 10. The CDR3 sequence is CASSPGQVVGEKLFF. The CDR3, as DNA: TGTGCCAGTAGTCCCGGACAGGTTGTCGGTGAAAAACTGTTTTTT. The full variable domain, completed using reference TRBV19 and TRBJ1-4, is DGGITQSPKYLFRKEGQNVTLSCEQNLNHDAMYWYRQDPGQGLRLIYYSQIVNDFQKGDIAEGYSVSREKKESFPLTVTSAQKNPTAFYLCASSPGQVVGEKLFFGSGTQLSVL.

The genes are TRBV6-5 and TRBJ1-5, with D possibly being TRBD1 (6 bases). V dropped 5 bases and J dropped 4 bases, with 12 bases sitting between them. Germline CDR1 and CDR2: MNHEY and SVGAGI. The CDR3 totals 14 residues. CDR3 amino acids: CASSLNRGNQPQHF. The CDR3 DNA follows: TGTGCCAGCAGTCTTAATAGGGGGAATCAGCCCCAGCATTTT.

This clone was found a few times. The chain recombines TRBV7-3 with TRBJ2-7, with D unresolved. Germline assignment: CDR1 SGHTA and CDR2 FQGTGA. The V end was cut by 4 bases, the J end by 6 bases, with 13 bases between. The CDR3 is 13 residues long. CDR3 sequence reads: CASSSGATSEQYF. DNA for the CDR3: TGTGCCAGCAGCTCAGGAGCGACCAGCGAGCAGTACTTC.

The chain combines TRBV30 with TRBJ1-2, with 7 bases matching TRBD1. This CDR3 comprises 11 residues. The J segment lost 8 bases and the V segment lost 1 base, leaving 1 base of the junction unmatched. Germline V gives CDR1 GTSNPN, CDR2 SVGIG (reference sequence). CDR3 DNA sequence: TGTGCCTGGAGTGCAGGGGGGGGCTACACCTTC. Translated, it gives CAWSAGGGYTF.

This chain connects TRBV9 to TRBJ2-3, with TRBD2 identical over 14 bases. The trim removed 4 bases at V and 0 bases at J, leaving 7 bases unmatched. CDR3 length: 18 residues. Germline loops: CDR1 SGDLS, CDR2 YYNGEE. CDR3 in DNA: TGTGCCAGCAGCCTGACCGGGACTAGCGGGAGTAGCACAGATACGCAGTATTTT. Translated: CASSLTGTSGSSTDTQYF.

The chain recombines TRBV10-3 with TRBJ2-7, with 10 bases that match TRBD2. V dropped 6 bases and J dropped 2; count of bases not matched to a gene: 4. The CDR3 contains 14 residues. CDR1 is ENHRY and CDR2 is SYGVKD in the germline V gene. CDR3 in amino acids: CAIRTAGGTYEQYF. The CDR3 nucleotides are TGTGCCATCAGGACAGCGGGAGGGACCTACGAGCAGTACTTC.

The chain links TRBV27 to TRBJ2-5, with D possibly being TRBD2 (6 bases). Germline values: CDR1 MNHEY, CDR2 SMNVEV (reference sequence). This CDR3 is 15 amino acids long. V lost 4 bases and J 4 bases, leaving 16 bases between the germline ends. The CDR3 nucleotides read TGTGCCAGCAGTTGGGCGGGAAGCGTGGGAGAGACCCAGTACTTC. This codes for CASSWAGSVGETQYF.

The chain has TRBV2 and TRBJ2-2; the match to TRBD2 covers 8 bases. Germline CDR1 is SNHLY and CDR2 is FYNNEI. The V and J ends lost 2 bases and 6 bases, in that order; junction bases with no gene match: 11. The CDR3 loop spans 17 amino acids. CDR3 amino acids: CASSESIGRARSGELFF. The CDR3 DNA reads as TGTGCCAGCAGTGAAAGTATCGGGAGGGCCCGATCCGGGGAGCTGTTTTTT.

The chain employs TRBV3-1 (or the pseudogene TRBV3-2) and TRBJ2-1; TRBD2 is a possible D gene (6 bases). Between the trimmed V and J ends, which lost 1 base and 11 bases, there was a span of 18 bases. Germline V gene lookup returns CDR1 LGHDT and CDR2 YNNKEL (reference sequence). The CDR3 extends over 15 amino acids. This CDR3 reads CASSQGVSAGPKQFF. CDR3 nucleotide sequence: TGTGCCAGCAGCCAAGGCGTATCAGCGGGCCCTAAGCAGTTCTTC.

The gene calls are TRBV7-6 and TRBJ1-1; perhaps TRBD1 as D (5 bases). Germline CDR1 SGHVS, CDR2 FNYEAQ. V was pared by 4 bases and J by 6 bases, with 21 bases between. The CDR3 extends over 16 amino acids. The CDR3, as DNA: TGTGCCAGCAGCTCGGGCTGGGGGGGGAAAATCGCTGAAGCTTTCTTT. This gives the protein CASSSGWGGKIAEAFF.

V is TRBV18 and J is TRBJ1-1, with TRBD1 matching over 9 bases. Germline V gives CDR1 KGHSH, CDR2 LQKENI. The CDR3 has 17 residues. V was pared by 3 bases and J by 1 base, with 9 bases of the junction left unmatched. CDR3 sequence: CASSPPGPGQGNTEAFF. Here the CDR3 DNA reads TGTGCCAGCTCACCTCCAGGTCCGGGACAGGGGAACACTGAAGCTTTCTTT. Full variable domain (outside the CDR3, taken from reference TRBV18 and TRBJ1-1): NAGVMQNPRHLVRRRGQEARLRCSPMKGHSHVYWYRQLPEEGLKFMVYLQKENIIDESGMPKERFSAEFPKEGPSILRIQQVVRGDSAAYFCASSPPGPGQGNTEAFFGQGTRLTVV.

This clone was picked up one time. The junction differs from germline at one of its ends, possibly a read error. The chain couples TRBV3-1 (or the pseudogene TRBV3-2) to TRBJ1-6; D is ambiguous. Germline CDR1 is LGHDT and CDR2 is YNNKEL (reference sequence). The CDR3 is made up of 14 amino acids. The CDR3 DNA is TGTGCCAGCACCCAAACCGGGGTTAATTCACCCCTCCACTTT. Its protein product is CASTQTGVNSPLHF.

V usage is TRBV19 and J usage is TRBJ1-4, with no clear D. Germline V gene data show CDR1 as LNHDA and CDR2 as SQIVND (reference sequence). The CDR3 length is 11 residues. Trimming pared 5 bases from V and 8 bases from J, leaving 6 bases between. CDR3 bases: TGTGCCAGTAGTCCCGGGGAAAAACTGTTTTTT. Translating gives CASSPGEKLFF.

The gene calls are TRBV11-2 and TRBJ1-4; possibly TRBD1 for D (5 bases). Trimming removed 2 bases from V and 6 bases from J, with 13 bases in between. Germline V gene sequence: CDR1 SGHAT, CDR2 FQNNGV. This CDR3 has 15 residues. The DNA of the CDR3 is TGTGCCAGCAGCTTATTCCCCCCGGGGGATGAAAAACTGTTTTTT. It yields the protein CASSLFPPGDEKLFF. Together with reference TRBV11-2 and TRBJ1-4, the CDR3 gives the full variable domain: EAGVAQSPRYKIIEKRQSVAFWCNPISGHATLYWYQQILGQGPKLLIQFQNNGVVDDSQLPKDRFSAERLKGVDSTLKIQPAKLEDSAVYLCASSLFPPGDEKLFFGSGTQLSVL.

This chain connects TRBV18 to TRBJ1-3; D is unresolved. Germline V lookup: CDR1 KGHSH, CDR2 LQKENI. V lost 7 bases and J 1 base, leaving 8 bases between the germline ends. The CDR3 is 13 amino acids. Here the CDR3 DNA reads TGTGCCAGCTTCGGGGTATCTGGAAACACCATATATTTT. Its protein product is CASFGVSGNTIYF.

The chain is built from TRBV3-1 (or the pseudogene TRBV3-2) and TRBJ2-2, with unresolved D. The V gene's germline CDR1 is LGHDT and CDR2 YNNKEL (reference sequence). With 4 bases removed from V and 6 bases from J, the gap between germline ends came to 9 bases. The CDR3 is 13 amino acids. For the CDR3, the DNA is TGTGCCAGCAGCCCCTCGTTTGCCGGGGAGCTGTTTTTT. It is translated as CASSPSFAGELFF.

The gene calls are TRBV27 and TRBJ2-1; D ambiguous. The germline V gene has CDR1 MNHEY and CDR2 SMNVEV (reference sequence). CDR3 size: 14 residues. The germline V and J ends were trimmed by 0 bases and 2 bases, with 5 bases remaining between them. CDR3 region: CASSLSAPYNEQFF. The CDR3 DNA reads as TGTGCCAGCAGTTTATCTGCCCCCTACAATGAGCAGTTCTTC.

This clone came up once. The CDR3 DNA is TGTGCCTGGAGTTGGCGGGACCCCAATGAGCAGTTCTTC. It translates to CAWSWRDPNEQFF. This chain joins TRBV30 and TRBJ2-1, with D maybe TRBD2 (6 bases). Germline assignment: CDR1 GTSNPN and CDR2 SVGIG (reference sequence). The CDR3 has 13 amino acids. Trimming took off 2 bases at V and 6 bases at J, with 11 bases between the two ends.

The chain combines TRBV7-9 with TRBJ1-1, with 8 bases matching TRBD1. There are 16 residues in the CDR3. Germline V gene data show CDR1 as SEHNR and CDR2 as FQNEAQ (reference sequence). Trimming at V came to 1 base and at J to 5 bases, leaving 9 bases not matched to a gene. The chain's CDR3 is CASSLVPTGGGTEAFF. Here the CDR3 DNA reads TGTGCCAGCAGCTTAGTCCCCACAGGGGGGGGGACTGAAGCTTTCTTT.

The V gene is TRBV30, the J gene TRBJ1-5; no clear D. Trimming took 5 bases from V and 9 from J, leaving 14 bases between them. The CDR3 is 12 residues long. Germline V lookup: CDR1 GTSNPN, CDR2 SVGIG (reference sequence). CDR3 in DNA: TGTGCCTGGGGCAGAGACTTGGGGCCCCAGCATTTT. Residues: CAWGRDLGPQHF.

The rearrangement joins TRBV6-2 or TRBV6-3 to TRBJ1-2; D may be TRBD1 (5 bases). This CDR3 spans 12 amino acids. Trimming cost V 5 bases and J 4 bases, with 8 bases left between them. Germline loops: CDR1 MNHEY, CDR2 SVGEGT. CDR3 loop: CASSPGTYGYTF. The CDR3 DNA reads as TGTGCCAGCAGTCCCGGGACCTATGGCTACACCTTC.